This paragraph covers one TCR beta chain sequence. The data derive from a study of T cell changes during pregnancy in multiple sclerosis. The V segment lost 1 base and the J segment 2 bases; nucleotides outside the gene matches: 5. CDR3 length: 16 residues. Germline V CDR1 and CDR2: MNHNS, SASEGT. The repertoire was sequenced with immunoSEQ multiplex PCR; TCRdb's copy has only in-frame clones and lacks some. Of about 14,000 clones listed, 83% are singletons. The sequenced sample was CD8+ T cells from peripheral blood mononuclear cells, obtained after pregnancy. This receptor was obtained from a female donor in good health, enrolled as a control in a pregnancy study. The gene calls are TRBV6-1 and TRBJ2-3, with TRBD2 matching 8 bases. The CDR3 DNA reads as TGTGCCAGCAGTGAAGGGAGCGGGGGCCACACAGATACGCAGTATTTT. Its protein product is CASSEGSGGHTDTQYF.